The present T cell receptor beta chain was sequenced within a study of T cells in localized non-small cell lung cancer. Unmatched junction bases numbered 15, after V lost 2 bases and J lost 8 bases. The CDR3 runs 16 residues. Germline V gives CDR1 SGHDT, CDR2 YYEEEE. Study results and limitations: Exceeding tumor, uninvolved adjacent lung had the highest T cell clonality. The study sequenced only one region of the tumor. As a result, intratumor heterogeneity could not be excluded and remains possible.

Some clones are missing from TCRdb's copy, which holds only in-frame ones; the method was immunoSEQ multiplex PCR. The sample contains about 30,000 clones, about 88% of which appear only once. With respect to this clone: Its antigen remains unknown.

The origin of this receptor is an older female donor with stage III squamous cell lung carcinoma. The source was peripheral blood, collected before any cancer treatment. V and J are TRBV5-6 and TRBJ1-2; 7 nucleotides agree with TRBD1. The CDR3 bases are TGTGCCAGCAGCTTATTTTCCGGGACAGCCGCCTCGGGCTACACCTTC. As protein: CASSLFSGTAASGYTF.